This T cell receptor beta chain was recorded in a study of blood T cell repertoires in COVID-19. Germline trimming cut 5 bases from V and 5 bases from J; bases unmatched to any gene: 19. The CDR3 totals 21 residues. The germline V gene encodes CDR1 WNHNN and CDR2 SYGVQD (reference sequence). Original handling: Amplification from reference gene primers served as the basis for estimated nucleated cell counts. Here immunoSEQ multiplex PCR was the method, and the copy in TCRdb shows in-frame clones only, minus some. The V and J calls and clone size are taken from that table; D and trimming were inferred from the DNA. The sample has tens of thousands of clones, about four fifths seen once; the top ten hold more than 8%.

The material sequenced was peripheral blood. The clonotype originates from a woman aged 80 or older with acute or convalescent COVID-19. V and J are TRBV10-1 and TRBJ2-1, with TRBD2 matching over 15 bases. The CDR3 is CASSPSRTSGRAGHIHNEQFF. The CDR3, as DNA: TGCGCCAGCAGTCCAAGTCGGACTAGCGGGAGGGCAGGACACATCCACAATGAGCAGTTCTTC.